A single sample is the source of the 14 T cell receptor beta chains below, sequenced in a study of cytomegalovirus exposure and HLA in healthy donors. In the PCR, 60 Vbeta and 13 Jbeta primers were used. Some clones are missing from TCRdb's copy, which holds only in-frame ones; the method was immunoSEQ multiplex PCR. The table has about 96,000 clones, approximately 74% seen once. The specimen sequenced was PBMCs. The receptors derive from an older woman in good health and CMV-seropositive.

CDR3 sequence reads: CASSQEGAEGWGMNTEAFF. For the CDR3, the DNA is TGTGCCAGCAGCCAAGAAGGAGCGGAGGGGTGGGGAATGAACACTGAAGCTTTCTTT. The rearrangement links TRBV4-2 to TRBJ1-1; D may be TRBD1 (5 bases). The ends were cut back, 0 bases at V and 0 bases at J, with 20 bases in the middle. Germline CDR1 is LGHNA and CDR2 is YNFKEQ. This CDR3 comprises 19 residues.

CDR3 sequence reads: CASSLPSRSTDTQYF. The CDR3 region has the DNA TGTGCCAGCAGCTTACCTAGCCGGAGCACAGATACGCAGTATTTT. The V gene is TRBV7-9, the J gene TRBJ2-3; D is perhaps TRBD2 (5 bases). CDR1 and CDR2 (germline): SEHNR, FQNEAQ (reference sequence). Between the trimmed V and J ends, which lost 2 bases and 0 bases, there was a span of 9 bases. The CDR3 has 15 amino acids.

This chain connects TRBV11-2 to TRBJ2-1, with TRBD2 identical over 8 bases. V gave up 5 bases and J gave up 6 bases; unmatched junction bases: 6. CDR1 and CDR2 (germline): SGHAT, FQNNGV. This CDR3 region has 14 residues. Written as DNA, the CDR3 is TGTGCCAGCAGCCAGGGACTAGGAACCAATGAGCAGTTCTTC. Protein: CASSQGLGTNEQFF. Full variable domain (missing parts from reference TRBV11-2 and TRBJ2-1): EAGVAQSPRYKIIEKRQSVAFWCNPISGHATLYWYQQILGQGPKLLIQFQNNGVVDDSQLPKDRFSAERLKGVDSTLKIQPAKLEDSAVYLCASSQGLGTNEQFFGPGTRLTVL.

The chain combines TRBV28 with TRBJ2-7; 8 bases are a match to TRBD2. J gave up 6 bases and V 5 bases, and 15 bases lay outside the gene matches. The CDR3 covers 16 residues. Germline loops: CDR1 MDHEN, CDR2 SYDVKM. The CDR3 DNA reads TGTGCCAGCAGTCCGGGGGGGAGCAAGTCAAATCTCGAGCAGTACTTC. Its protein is CASSPGGSKSNLEQYF.

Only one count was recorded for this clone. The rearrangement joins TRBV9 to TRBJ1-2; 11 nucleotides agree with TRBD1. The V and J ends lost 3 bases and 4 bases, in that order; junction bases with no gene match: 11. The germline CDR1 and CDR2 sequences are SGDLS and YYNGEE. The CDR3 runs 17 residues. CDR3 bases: TGTGCCAGCAGCGACCTGAGAGGGACAGGGGGAATCTATGGCTACACCTTC. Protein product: CASSDLRGTGGIYGYTF.

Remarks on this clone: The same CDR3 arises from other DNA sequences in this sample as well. The chain's CDR3 is CASSDLGAGANVLTF. DNA for the CDR3: TGTGCCAGCAGTGACCTCGGAGCGGGGGCCAACGTCCTGACTTTC. J is TRBJ2-6 and V is TRBV2; D remains ambiguous. The germline V gene encodes CDR1 SNHLY and CDR2 FYNNEI. The V and J ends lost 3 bases and 4 bases respectively, with 10 bases between them. This CDR3 is built from 15 residues.

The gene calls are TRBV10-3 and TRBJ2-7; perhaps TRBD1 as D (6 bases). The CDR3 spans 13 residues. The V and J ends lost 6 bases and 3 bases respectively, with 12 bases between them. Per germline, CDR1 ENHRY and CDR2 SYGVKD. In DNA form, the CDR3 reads TGTGCCATCAGGGCCCGGGACAACTACGAGCAGTACTTC. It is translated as CAIRARDNYEQYF.

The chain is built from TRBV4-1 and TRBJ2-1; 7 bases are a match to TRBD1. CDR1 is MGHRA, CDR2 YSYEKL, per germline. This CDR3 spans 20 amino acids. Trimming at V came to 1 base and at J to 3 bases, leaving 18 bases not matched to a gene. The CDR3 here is CASSQALGRGPFRLYNEQFF. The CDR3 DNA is TGCGCCAGCAGCCAAGCTTTAGGTAGGGGGCCGTTCCGACTCTACAATGAGCAGTTCTTC.

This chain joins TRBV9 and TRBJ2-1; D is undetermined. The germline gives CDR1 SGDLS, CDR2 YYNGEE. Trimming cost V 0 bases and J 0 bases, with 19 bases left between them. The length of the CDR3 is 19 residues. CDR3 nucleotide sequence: TGTGCCAGCAGCGTAGTAGGCTCGACACAGTTTCTCTCCTACAATGAGCAGTTCTTC. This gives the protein CASSVVGSTQFLSYNEQFF. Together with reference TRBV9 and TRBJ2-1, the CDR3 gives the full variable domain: DSGVTQTPKHLITATGQRVTLRCSPRSGDLSVYWYQQSLDQGLQFLIQYYNGEERAKGNILERFSAQQFPDLHSELNLSSLELGDSALYFCASSVVGSTQFLSYNEQFFGPGTRLTVL.

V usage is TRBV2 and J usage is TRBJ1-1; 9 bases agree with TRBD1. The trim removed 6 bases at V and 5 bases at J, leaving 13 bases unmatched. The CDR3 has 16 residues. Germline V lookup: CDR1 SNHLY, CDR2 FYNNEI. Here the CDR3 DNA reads TGTGCCAGCAGAGAGTACACCGGGACAGGGAGGACTGAAGCTTTCTTT. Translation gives CASREYTGTGRTEAFF.

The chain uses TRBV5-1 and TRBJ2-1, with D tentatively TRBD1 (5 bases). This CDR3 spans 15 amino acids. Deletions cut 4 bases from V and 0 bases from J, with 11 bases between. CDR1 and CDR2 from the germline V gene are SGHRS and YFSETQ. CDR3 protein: CASSQTEASYNEQFF. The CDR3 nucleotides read TGCGCCAGCAGCCAGACAGAGGCCTCCTACAATGAGCAGTTCTTC.

This CDR3 reads CASSPLGTRIGHEQFF. The CDR3 region has the DNA TGTGCCAGCAGCCCCTTGGGGACTAGGATAGGTCATGAGCAGTTCTTC. This sequence joins TRBV7-3 and TRBJ2-1; TRBD2 aligns across 8 bases. The CDR3 consists of 16 residues. Germline lookup yields CDR1 SGHTA and CDR2 FQGTGA. The V gene end was trimmed by 5 bases and the J gene end by 8 bases; junction bases not matched to a gene: 14.

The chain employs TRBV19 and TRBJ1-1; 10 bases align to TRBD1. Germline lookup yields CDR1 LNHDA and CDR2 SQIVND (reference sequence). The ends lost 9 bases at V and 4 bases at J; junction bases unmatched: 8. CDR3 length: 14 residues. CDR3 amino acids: CASLSRTGGTEAFF. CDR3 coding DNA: TGTGCCAGCCTTTCGCGGACAGGGGGCACTGAAGCTTTCTTT.

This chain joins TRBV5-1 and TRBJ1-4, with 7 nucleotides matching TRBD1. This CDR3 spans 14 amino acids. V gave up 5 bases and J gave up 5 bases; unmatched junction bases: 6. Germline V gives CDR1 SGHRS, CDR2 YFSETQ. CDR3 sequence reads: CASSGDSRNEKLFF. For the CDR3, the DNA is TGCGCCAGCAGTGGGGACAGCAGAAATGAAAAACTGTTTTTT. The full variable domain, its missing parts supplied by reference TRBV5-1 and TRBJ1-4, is KAGVTQTPRYLIKTRGQQVTLSCSPISGHRSVSWYQQTPGQGLQFLFEYFSETQRNKGNFPGRFSGRQFSNSRSEMNVSTLELGDSALYLCASSGDSRNEKLFFGSGTQLSVL.